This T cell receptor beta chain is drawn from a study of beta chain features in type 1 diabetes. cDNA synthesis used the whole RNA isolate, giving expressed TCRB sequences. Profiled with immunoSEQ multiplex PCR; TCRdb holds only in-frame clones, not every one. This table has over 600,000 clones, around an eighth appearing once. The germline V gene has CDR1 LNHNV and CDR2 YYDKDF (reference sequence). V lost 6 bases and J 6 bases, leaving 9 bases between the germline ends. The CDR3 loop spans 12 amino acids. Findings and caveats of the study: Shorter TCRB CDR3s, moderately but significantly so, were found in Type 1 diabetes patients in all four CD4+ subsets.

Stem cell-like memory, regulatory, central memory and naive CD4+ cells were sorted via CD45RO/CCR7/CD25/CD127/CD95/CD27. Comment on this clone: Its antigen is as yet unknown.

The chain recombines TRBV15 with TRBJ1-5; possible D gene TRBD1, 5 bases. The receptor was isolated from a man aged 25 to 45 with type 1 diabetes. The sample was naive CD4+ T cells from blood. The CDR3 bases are TGTGCCACCAGGGAGGGGACTCAGCCCCAGCATTTT. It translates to CATREGTQPQHF.